This T cell receptor (beta chain) stems from a study of blood T cell repertoires in COVID-19. Study in general: T cells, B-cell-depleted T cells, or PBMCs provided the cDNA or gDNA that served as material.

V was shortened by 4 bases and J by 0 bases, with 15 bases between the two germline ends. The CDR3 extends over 15 amino acids. Germline CDR1 and CDR2: SQVTM and ANQGSEA. Methods used by the authors: Estimation of nucleated cell counts relied on the amplification of reference gene primers. The repertoire was sequenced with immunoSEQ multiplex PCR; TCRdb's copy has only in-frame clones and lacks some. V and J calls and clone size are copied from that table; D and trimming were computed from the DNA. The repertoire has some 87,000 clones, 80% to 90% of them found once; the top ten carry around 3.9%. This rearrangement joins TRBV29-1 to TRBJ1-2, with D tentatively TRBD1 (6 bases). This clonotype was obtained from a human donor with COVID-19, enrolled during active disease. The donor label of this sample is uncertain. Source material: peripheral blood. CDR3 nucleotide sequence: TGCAGCGTTGTGGTTTACAGGGTTGCTAACTATGGCTACACCTTC. Its protein product is CSVVVYRVANYGYTF.